This T cell receptor beta chain was identified in a study of shared clonotypes between healthy human individuals. Profiled with immunoSEQ multiplex PCR; TCRdb holds only in-frame clones, not every one. The sample has over a million clones; over 95% are singletons. V lost 8 bases and J 5 bases, leaving 10 bases between the germline ends. In germline, CDR1 is SEHNR, CDR2 FQNEAQ (reference sequence). The CDR3 runs 12 residues. The rearrangement links TRBV7-9 to TRBJ2-1; D gene unclear. This sequence was found in a young man in good health. The sample consisted of naive CD4+ T cells sorted from blood. Subset here: CD45RA+ positively selected. The CDR3 DNA follows: TGTGCCAGCCCCGGGTCAGACAATGAGCAGTTCTTC. Its protein product is CASPGSDNEQFF.